The source of this T cell receptor beta chain is a study of blood T cell repertoires in COVID-19. Study overall: Nucleic acid was either cDNA or gDNA, and it came from T cells, B-cell-depleted T cells, or PBMCs.

The repertoire was sequenced with immunoSEQ multiplex PCR; TCRdb's copy has only in-frame clones and lacks some. The sample includes some 190,000 clones, approximately 85% of them seen just once. CDR1 is MNHEY, CDR2 SMNVEV, per germline (reference sequence). The CDR3 length is 16 residues. The germline V and J ends were trimmed by 6 bases and 3 bases, with 19 bases remaining between them. The TCR comes from a man aged 55 to 69 with acute or convalescent COVID-19. The V call is TRBV27, the J call TRBJ2-3, with D unresolved. The sequenced sample consisted of peripheral blood. The CDR3 here is CASRPSSSTRTDTQYF. CDR3 nucleotide sequence: TGTGCCAGCAGGCCCTCTAGTTCCACCCGTACAGATACGCAGTATTTT.